One sample yielded the 3 T cell receptor beta chains listed below, sequenced in a study of blood T cell repertoires in COVID-19. Sequencing was performed with immunoSEQ multiplex PCR; in TCRdb, only in-frame clones are kept and a portion is missing. Altogether around 300,000 clones are present, around nine tenths being singletons, with the ten largest covering roughly 2.3%. Input material: peripheral blood. The receptors shown here come from a man aged 50 to 60 with acute or convalescent COVID-19.

Comment on this clone: Germline and junction disagree at one end, which may indicate a read error. V and J are TRBV3-1 (or the pseudogene TRBV3-2) and TRBJ2-7; a possible D gene is TRBD1 (6 bases). CDR1 and CDR2 from the germline V gene are LGHDT and YNNKEL (reference sequence). The CDR3 has 14 residues. CDR3 loop: CASSQSDSSYEQYF. DNA for the CDR3: TGTGCTAGCAGCCAGTCGGACAGTTCCTACGAGCAGTACTTC.

The chain recombines TRBV7-3 with TRBJ2-5, with 7 bases matching TRBD1. Trimming at V came to 5 bases and at J to 2 bases, leaving 8 bases not matched to a gene. CDR3 length equals 15 residues. Looked up from germline, CDR1 is SGHTA and CDR2 is FQGTGA. The CDR3 DNA sequence: TGTGCCAGCAGCGCCTGGGGACAGATACAAGAGACCCAGTACTTC. Its protein product is CASSAWGQIQETQYF.

V and J are TRBV11-2 and TRBJ1-5; D not certain. CDR3 length: 13 residues. V was cut by 5 bases and J by 5 bases, with 10 bases left in between. The V gene's germline CDR1 is SGHAT and CDR2 FQNNGV. The CDR3 DNA is TGTGCCAGCAGCCCCGGGATATATCAGCCCCAGCATTTT. It codes for CASSPGIYQPQHF.